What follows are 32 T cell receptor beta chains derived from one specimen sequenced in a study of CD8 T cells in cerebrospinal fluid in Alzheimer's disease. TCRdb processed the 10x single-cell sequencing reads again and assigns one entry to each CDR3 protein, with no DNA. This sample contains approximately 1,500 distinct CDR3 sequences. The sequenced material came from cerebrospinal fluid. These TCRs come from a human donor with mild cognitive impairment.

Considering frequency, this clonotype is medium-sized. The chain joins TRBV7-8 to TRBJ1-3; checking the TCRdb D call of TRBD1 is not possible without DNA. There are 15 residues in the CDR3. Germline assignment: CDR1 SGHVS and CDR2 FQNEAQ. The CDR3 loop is CASSSGPRSGNTIYF.

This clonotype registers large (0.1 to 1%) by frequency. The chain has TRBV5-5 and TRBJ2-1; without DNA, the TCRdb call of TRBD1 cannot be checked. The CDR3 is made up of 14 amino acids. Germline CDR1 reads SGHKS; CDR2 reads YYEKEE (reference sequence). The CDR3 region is CASNMRGTYNEQFF.

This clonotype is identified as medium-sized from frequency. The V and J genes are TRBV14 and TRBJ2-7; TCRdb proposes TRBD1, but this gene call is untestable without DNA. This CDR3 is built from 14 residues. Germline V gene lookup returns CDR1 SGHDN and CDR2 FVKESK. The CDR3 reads CASSPGGLPYEQYF.

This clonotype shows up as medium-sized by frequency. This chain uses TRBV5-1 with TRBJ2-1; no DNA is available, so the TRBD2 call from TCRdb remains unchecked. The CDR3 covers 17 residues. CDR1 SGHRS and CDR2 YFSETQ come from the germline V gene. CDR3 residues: CASSFSGSASGHNEQFF.

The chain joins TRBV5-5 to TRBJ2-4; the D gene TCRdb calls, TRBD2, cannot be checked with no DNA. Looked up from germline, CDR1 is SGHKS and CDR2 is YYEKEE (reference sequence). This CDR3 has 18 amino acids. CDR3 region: CASSLVLAGALAKNIQYF.

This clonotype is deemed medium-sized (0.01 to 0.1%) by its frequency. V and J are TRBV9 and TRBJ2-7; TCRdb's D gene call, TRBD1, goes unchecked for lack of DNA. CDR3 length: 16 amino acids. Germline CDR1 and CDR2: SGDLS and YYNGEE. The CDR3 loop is CASSVGAGANSYEQYF.

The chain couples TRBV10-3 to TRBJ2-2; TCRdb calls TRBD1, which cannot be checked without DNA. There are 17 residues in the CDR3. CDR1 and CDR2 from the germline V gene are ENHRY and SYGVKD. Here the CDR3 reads CAISLTTGTTGTGELFF.

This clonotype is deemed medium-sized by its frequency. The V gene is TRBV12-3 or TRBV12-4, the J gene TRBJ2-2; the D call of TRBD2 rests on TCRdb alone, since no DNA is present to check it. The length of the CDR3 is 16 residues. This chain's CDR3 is CASRRTSGGNTGELFF.

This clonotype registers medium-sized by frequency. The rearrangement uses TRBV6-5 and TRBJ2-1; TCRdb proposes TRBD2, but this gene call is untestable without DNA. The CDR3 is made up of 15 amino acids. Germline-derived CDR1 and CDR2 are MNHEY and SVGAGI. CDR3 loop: CASTSGTSGGNEQFF.

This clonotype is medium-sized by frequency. CDR3 sequence reads: CSVTEGGLQETQYF. The chain combines TRBV29-1 with TRBJ2-5; checking the TCRdb D call of TRBD1 is not possible without DNA. Germline CDR1 SQVTM, CDR2 ANQGSEA. The CDR3 is 14 residues long.

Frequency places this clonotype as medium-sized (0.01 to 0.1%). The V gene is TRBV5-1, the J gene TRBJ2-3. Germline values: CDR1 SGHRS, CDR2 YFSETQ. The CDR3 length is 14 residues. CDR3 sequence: CASSPRTSTDTQYF.

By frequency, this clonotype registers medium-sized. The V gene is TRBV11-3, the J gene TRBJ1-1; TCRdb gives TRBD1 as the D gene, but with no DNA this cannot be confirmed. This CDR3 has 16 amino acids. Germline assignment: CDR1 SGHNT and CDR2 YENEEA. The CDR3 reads CASSSALGGVNTEAFF.

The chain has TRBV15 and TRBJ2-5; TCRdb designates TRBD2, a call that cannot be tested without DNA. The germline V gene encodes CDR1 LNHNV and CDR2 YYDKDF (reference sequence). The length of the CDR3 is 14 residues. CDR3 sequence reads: CATSKPSEGETQYF.

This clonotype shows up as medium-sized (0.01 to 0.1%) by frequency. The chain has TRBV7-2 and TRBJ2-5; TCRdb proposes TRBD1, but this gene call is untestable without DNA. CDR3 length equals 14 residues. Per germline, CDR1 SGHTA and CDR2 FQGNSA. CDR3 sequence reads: CASSLDYRGETQYF. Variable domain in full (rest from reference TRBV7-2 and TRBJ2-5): GAGVSQSPSNKVTEKGKDVELRCDPISGHTALYWYRQSLGQGLEFLIYFQGNSAPDKSGLPSDRFSAERTGGSVSTLTIQRTQQEDSAVYLCASSLDYRGETQYFGPGTRLLVL.

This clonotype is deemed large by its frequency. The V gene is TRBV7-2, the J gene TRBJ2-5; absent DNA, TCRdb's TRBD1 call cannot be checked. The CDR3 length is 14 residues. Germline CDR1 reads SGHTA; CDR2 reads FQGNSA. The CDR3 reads CASSLRAGVETQYF.

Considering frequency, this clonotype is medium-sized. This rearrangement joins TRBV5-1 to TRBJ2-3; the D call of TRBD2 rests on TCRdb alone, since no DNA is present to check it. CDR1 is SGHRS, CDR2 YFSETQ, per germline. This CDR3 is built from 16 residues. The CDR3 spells CASSFTSGGATDTQYF.

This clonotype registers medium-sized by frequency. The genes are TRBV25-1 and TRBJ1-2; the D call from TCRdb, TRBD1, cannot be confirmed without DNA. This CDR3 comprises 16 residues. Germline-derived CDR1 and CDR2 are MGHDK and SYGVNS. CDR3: CASSEEGARGGNGYTF.

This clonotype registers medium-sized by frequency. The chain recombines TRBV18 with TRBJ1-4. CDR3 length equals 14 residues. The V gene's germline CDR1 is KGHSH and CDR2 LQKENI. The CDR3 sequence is CASSPRGADEKLFF.

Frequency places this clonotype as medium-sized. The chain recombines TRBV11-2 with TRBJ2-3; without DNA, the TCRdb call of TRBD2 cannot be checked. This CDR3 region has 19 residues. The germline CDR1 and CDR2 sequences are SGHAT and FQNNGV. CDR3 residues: CASSKRGWGSRAITDTQYF.

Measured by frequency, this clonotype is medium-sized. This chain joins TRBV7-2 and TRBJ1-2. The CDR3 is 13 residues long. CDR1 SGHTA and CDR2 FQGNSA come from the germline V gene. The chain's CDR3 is CASRLTSLYGYTF.

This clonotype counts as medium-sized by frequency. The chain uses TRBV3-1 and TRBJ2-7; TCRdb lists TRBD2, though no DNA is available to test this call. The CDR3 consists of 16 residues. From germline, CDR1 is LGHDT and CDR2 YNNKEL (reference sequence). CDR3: CASSQGRSAFGYEQYF.

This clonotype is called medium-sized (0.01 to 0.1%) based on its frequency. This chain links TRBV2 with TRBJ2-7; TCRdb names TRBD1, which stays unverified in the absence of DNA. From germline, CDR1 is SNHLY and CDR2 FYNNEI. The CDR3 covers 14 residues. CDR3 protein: CAGKGGQDSYEQYF.

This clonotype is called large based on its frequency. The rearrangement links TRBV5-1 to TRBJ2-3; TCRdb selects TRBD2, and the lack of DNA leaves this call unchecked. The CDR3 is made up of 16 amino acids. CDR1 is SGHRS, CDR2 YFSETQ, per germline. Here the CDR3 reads CASSPLAGGPGDTQYF.

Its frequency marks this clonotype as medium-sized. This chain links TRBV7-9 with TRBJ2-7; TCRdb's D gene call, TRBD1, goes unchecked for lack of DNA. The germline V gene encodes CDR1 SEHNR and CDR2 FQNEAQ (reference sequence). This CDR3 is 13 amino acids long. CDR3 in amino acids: CASEDRALGEQYF.

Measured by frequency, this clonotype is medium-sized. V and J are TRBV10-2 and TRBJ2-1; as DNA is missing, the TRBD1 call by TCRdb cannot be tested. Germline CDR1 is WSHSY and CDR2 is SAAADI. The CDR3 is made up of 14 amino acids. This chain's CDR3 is CASSSGATLNEQFF.

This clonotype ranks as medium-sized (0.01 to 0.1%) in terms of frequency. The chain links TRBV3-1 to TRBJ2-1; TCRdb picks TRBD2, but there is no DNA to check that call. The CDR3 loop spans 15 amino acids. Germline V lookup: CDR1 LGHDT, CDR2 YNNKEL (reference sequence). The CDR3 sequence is CASSQDTSGHNEQFF.

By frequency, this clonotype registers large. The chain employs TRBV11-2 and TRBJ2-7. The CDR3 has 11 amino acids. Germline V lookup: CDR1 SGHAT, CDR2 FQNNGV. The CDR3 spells CASSLDGWQYF.

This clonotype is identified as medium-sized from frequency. CDR3 amino acids: CATSSGVNSPLHF. The rearrangement uses TRBV5-1 and TRBJ1-6. Germline values: CDR1 SGHRS, CDR2 YFSETQ. The CDR3 consists of 13 residues. Full variable domain (remainder filled in from reference TRBV5-1 and TRBJ1-6): KAGVTQTPRYLIKTRGQQVTLSCSPISGHRSVSWYQQTPGQGLQFLFEYFSETQRNKGNFPGRFSGRQFSNSRSEMNVSTLELGDSALYLCATSSGVNSPLHFGNGTRLTVT.

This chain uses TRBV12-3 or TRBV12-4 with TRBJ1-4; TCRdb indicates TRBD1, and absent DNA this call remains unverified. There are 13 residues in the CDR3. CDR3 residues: CASTWGGDEKLFF.

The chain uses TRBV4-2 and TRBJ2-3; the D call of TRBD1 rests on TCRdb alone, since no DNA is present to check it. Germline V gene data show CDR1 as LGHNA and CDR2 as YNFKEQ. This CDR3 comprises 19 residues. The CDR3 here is CASSPSTGSDSHLTDTQYF.

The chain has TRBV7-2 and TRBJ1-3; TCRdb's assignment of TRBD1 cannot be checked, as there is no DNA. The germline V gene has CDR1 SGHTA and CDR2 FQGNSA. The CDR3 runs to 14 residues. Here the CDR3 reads CASSPGTGGSTIYF.

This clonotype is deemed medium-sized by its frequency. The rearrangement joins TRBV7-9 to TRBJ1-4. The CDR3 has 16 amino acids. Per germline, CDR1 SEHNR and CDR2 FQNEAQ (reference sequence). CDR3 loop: CASSLGTDSFGEKLFF.